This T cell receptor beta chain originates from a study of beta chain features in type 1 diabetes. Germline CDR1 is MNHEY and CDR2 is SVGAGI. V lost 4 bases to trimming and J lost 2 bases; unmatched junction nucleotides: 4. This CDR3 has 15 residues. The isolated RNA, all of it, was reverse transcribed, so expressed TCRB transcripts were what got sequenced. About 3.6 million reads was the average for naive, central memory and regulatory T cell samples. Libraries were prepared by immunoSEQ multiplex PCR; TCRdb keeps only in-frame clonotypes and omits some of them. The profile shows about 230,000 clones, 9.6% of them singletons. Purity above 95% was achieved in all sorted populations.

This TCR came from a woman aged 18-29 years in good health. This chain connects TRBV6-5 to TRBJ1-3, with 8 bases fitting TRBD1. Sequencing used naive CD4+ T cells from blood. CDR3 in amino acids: CASSSTGVTGNTIYF. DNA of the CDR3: TGTGCCAGCAGTTCGACAGGGGTCACTGGAAACACCATATATTTT.